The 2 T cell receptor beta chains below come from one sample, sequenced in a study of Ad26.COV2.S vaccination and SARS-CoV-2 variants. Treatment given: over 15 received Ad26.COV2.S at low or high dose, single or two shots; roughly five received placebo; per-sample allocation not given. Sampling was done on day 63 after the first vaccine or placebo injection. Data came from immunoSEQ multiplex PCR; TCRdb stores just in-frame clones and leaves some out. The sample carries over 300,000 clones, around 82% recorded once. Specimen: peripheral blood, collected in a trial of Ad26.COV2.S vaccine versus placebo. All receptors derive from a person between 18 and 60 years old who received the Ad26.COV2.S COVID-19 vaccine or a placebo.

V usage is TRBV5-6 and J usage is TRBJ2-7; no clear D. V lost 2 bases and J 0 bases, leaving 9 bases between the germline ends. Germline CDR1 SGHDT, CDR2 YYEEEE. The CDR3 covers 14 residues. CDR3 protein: CASSFKISSYEQYF. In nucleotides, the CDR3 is TGTGCCAGCAGCTTTAAAATCAGCTCCTACGAGCAGTACTTC.

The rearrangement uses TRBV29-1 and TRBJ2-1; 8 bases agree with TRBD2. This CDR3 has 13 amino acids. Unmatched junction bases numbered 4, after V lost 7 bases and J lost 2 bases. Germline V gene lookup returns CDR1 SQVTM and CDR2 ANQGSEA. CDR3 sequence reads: CSGSGGAYNEQFF. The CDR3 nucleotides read TGCAGCGGTTCGGGGGGGGCCTACAATGAGCAGTTCTTC.